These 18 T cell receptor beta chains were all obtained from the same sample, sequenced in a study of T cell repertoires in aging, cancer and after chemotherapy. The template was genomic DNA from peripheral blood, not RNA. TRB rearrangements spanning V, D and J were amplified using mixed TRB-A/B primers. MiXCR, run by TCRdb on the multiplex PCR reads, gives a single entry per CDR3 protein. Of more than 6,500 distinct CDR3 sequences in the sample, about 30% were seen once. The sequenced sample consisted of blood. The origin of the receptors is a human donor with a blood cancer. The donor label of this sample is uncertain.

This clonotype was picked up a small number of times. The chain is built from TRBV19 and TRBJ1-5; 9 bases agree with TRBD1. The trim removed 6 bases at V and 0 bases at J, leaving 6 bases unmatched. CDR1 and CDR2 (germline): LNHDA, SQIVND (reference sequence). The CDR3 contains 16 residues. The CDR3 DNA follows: TGTGCCAGTAGAGCCGGACAGGGGAATAGCAATCAGCCCCAGCATTTT. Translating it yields CASRAGQGNSNQPQHF.

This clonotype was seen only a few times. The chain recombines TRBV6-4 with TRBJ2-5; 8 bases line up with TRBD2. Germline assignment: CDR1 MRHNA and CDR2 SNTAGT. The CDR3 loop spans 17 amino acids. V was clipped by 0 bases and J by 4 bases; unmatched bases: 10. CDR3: CASSDSVGGAFRETQYF. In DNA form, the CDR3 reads TGTGCCAGCAGTGACTCCGTCGGGGGGGCCTTTCGAGAGACCCAGTACTTC.

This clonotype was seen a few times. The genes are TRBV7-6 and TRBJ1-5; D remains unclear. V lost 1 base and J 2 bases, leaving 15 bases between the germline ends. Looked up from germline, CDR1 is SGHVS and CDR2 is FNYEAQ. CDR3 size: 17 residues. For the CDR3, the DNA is TGTGCCAGCAGCTTAGTCAGGACCAACCTCCGCAATCAGCCCCAGCATTTT. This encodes CASSLVRTNLRNQPQHF.

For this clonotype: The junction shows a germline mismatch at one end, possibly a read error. CDR3 nucleotide sequence: TGTGCCAGCAGCTATATCGGGAATGTGCAGTTCTTC. Its protein product is CASSYIGNVQFF. This chain uses TRBV27 with TRBJ2-1; TRBD2 might be the D (5 bases). The CDR3 length is 12 residues. Germline CDR1 is MNHEY and CDR2 is SMNVEV (reference sequence).

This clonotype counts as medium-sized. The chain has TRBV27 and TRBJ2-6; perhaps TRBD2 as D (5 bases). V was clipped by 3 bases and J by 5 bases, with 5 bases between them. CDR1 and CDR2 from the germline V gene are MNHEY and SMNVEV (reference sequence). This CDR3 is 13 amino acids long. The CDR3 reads CASSFGRANVLTF. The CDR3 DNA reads TGTGCCAGCAGTTTCGGGAGGGCCAACGTCCTGACTTTC.

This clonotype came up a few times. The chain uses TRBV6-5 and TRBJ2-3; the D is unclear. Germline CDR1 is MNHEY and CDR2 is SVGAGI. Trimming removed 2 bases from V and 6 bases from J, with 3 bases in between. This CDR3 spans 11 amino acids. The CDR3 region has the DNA TGTGCCAGCAGTTACCGCGATACGCAGTATTTT. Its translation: CASSYRDTQYF.

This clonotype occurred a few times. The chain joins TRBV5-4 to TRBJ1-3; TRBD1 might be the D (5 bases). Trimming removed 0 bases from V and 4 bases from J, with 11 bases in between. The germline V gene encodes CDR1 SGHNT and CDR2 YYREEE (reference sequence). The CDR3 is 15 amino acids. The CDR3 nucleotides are TGTGCCAGCAGCTTGGCCGGGGGTGGCGGAAACACCATATATTTT. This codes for CASSLAGGGGNTIYF.

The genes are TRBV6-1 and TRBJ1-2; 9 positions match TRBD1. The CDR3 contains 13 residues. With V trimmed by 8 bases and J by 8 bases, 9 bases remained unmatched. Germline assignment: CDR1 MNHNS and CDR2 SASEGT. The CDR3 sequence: CASLPGTGKGYTF. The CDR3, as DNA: TGTGCCAGCTTGCCGGGGACAGGGAAGGGCTACACCTTC.

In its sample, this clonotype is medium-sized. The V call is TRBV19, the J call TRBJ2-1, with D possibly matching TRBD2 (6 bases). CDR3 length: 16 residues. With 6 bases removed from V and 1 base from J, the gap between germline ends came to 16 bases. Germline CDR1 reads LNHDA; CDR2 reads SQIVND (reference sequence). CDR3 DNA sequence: TGTGCCAGTAGCCTCACGCGGGGTTGGTCCTACAATGAGCAGTTCTTC. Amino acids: CASSLTRGWSYNEQFF.

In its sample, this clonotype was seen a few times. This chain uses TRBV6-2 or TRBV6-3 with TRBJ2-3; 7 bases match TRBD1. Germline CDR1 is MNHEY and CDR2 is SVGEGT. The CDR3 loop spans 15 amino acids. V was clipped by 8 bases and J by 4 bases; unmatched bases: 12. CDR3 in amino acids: CASFRPGQSPDTQYF. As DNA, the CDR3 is TGTGCCAGCTTCCGACCGGGACAGAGTCCAGATACGCAGTATTTT.

The CDR3: CASSQDSYRNTEAFF. The DNA of the CDR3 is TGCGCCAGCAGCCAAGATAGTTACAGGAACACTGAAGCTTTCTTT. The chain recombines TRBV4-3 with TRBJ1-1; no firm D call. CDR1 and CDR2 from the germline V gene are LGHNA and YSLEER. The CDR3 contains 15 residues. Between the trimmed V and J ends, which lost 0 bases and 1 base, there was a span of 9 bases.

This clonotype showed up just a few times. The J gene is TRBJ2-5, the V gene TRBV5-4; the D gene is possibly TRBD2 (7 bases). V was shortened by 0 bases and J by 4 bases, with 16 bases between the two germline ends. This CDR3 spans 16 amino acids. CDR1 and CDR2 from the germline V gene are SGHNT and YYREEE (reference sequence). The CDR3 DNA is TGTGCCAGCAGCTTGGATCGGGGGGCGAATGGAGAGACCCAGTACTTC. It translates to CASSLDRGANGETQYF.

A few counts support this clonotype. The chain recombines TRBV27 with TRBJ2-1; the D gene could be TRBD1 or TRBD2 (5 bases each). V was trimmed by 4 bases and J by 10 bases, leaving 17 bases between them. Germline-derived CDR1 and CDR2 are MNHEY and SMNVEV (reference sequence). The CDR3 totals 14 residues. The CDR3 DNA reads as TGTGCCAGCAGTTACGCCTCCGGGGCCCGGGAGCAGTTCTTC. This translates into CASSYASGAREQFF.

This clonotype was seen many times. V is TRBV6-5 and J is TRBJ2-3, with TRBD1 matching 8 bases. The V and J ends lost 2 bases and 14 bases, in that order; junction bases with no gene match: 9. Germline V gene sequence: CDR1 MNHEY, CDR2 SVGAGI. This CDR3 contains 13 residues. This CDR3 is CASSYTRDRWRYF. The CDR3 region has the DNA TGTGCCAGCAGTTACACAAGGGACAGGTGGCGGTATTTT.

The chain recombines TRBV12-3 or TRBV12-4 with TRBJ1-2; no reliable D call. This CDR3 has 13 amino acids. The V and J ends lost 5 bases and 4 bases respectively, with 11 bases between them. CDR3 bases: TGTGCCAGCAGTGACCGTGCCAGCTATGGCTACACCTTC. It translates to CASSDRASYGYTF.

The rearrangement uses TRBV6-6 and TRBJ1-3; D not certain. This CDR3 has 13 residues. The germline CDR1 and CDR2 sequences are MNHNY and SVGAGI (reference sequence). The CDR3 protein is CVVARGSGNTIYF. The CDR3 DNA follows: TGTGTTGTGGCACGGGGCTCTGGAAACACCATATATTTT.

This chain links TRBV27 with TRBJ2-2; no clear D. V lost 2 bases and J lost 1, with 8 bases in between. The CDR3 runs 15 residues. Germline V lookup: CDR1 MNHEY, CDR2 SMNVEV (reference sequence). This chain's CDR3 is CASSLGQLNTGELFF. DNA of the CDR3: TGTGCCAGCAGTTTAGGGCAGCTGAACACCGGGGAGCTGTTTTTT.

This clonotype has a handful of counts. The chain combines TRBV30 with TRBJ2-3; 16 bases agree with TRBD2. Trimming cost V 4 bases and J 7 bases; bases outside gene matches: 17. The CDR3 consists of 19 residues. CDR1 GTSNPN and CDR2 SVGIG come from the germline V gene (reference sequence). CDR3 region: CAWKGVAGLAGGAANTQYF. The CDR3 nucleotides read TGTGCCTGGAAGGGGGTTGCGGGACTAGCGGGGGGGGCGGCGAATACGCAGTATTTT.